The 18 T cell receptor beta chains in this list originate from one sample, sequenced in a study of sequential checkpoint blockade in melanoma. Clones were read by immunoSEQ multiplex PCR, and TCRdb kept only the in-frame ones, dropping some. This sample has 6,500 to 8,000 clones; 28% occur once, and the top ten carry 20% to 30%. The treatment here: randomized to nivolumab then ipilimumab (arm A) or the reverse (arm B). The specimen comprised tumor tissue (inferred from file names), sampled from a patient given nivolumab and ipilimumab in sequence. The receptor set was obtained from a human donor with melanoma.

This clone was counted only a few times. The chain carries TRBV9 and TRBJ2-5, with 9 bases identical to TRBD2. V shed 0 bases, J shed 4 bases, and the junction held 4 bases outside the gene matches. Germline CDR1 is SGDLS and CDR2 is YYNGEE. This CDR3 spans 15 amino acids. The CDR3: CASSVVGSGGETQYF. CDR3 coding DNA: TGTGCCAGCAGCGTAGTGGGTAGCGGGGGAGAGACCCAGTACTTC. Using reference TRBV9 and TRBJ2-5 for the parts outside the CDR3, the full variable domain is DSGVTQTPKHLITATGQRVTLRCSPRSGDLSVYWYQQSLDQGLQFLIQYYNGEERAKGNILERFSAQQFPDLHSELNLSSLELGDSALYFCASSVVGSGGETQYFGPGTRLLVL.

This chain joins TRBV15 and TRBJ2-6; perhaps TRBD1 as D (6 bases). The CDR3 extends over 17 amino acids. Germline V CDR1 and CDR2: LNHNV, YYDKDF (reference sequence). Trimming cost V 1 base and J 2 bases, with 12 bases left between them. For the CDR3, the DNA is TGTGCCACCAGCAGAGGGGGGCTGGCACCTGGGGCCAACGTCCTGACTTTC. Translating gives CATSRGGLAPGANVLTF.

This clone has just a few counts. The chain combines TRBV11-3 with TRBJ2-7; D is ambiguous. The ends were cut back, 1 base at V and 0 bases at J, with 7 bases in the middle. The CDR3 length is 14 residues. Germline lookup yields CDR1 SGHNT and CDR2 YENEEA. CDR3 in DNA: TGTGCCAGCAGCTTAGTTGGGTCCTCCTACGAGCAGTACTTC. Its protein product is CASSLVGSSYEQYF.

The chain recombines TRBV19 with TRBJ2-3; 13 positions agree with TRBD2. The ends lost 1 base at V and 2 bases at J; junction bases unmatched: 3. From germline, CDR1 is LNHDA and CDR2 SQIVND (reference sequence). This CDR3 region has 17 residues. The CDR3 DNA follows: TGTGCCAGTAGTATAGGGGGACTAGCGGGGTTCACAGATACGCAGTATTTT. This encodes CASSIGGLAGFTDTQYF.

The chain couples TRBV9 to TRBJ2-1, with TRBD2 matching over 15 bases. Trimming removed 5 bases from V and 4 bases from J; junction bases left unmatched: 4. The CDR3 extends over 16 amino acids. The V gene's germline CDR1 is SGDLS and CDR2 YYNGEE. CDR3 nucleotides: TGTGCCAGCAGGGGGACTAGCGGGAGGAGGTACAATGAGCAGTTCTTC. This gives the protein CASRGTSGRRYNEQFF.

By sample fraction, this clone is medium-sized. The chain's CDR3 is CASSEMGEQFF. The CDR3 bases are TGTGCCAGCAGTGAAATGGGGGAGCAGTTCTTC. The chain combines TRBV6-7 with TRBJ2-1; D gene uncertain. TRBV6-7 falls under the ORF class, with uncertain function. Trimming took off 5 bases at V and 10 bases at J, with 9 bases between the two ends. The CDR3 loop spans 11 amino acids.

This clone has a handful of counts. V usage is TRBV7-7 and J usage is TRBJ2-7, with D maybe TRBD1 (6 bases). Deletions cut 5 bases from V and 0 bases from J, with 11 bases between. The CDR3 covers 14 residues. CDR1 SSHAT and CDR2 FNYEAQ come from the germline V gene (reference sequence). CDR3 region: CASSQGTNSYEQYF. CDR3 in DNA: TGTGCCAGCAGCCAGGGGACAAACTCCTACGAGCAGTACTTC.

V and J are TRBV11-3 and TRBJ2-3, with D perhaps TRBD2 (6 bases). Trimming took off 5 bases at V and 5 bases at J, with 14 bases between the two ends. The CDR3 has 14 amino acids. The germline V gene has CDR1 SGHNT and CDR2 YENEEA. CDR3 residues: CASSTRDGGDTQYF. Here the CDR3 DNA reads TGTGCCAGCAGCACCCGGGACGGGGGAGATACGCAGTATTTT.

The chain recombines TRBV23-1 with TRBJ2-5; D is undetermined. TRBV23-1 belongs to the ORF category, with a function that is uncertain. Trimming cost V 0 bases and J 1 base, with 6 bases left between them. CDR3 length: 14 amino acids. DNA for the CDR3: TGCGCCAGCAGTCAATCGGGCACCCAAGAGACCCAGTACTTC. Its translation: CASSQSGTQETQYF.

This clone has only a few counts. The chain is built from TRBV6-8 and TRBJ1-2; D is ambiguous. The germline V and J ends were trimmed by 4 bases and 4 bases, with 10 bases remaining between them. Per germline, CDR1 MNHGY and CDR2 SAAAGT. This CDR3 comprises 13 residues. In nucleotides, the CDR3 is TGTGCCAGCAGTTTTGACCGGGGCTATGGCTACACCTTC. It yields the protein CASSFDRGYGYTF.

This chain links TRBV18 with TRBJ1-1; 7 positions agree with TRBD1. Losses at the gene ends were 4 bases for V and 4 bases for J; bases not matched to a gene: 9. Germline V lookup: CDR1 KGHSH, CDR2 LQKENI. The CDR3 runs 15 residues. The CDR3 reads CASSLVGQGGTEAFF. Here the CDR3 DNA reads TGTGCCAGCTCACTCGTCGGGCAGGGGGGCACTGAAGCTTTCTTT.

V and J are TRBV19 and TRBJ2-2, with D possibly matching TRBD1 (6 bases). V was clipped by 3 bases and J by 1 base, with 6 bases between them. Germline CDR1 and CDR2: LNHDA and SQIVND (reference sequence). This CDR3 has 14 residues. The CDR3 is CASSMGQNTGELFF. The DNA of the CDR3 is TGTGCCAGTAGTATGGGACAGAACACCGGGGAGCTGTTTTTT.

This clone showed up just a few times. This chain uses TRBV11-3 with TRBJ2-1; TRBD1 is a possible D gene (7 bases). Germline V gene data show CDR1 as SGHNT and CDR2 as YENEEA. This CDR3 region has 15 residues. V lost 2 bases and J lost 4, with 12 bases in between. CDR3: CASSLTGDRYNEQFF. The CDR3 coding sequence is TGTGCCAGCAGCTTAACGGGGGACAGATACAATGAGCAGTTCTTC.

CDR3 region: CASSMGFGTGARSQYF. The CDR3 DNA sequence: TGTGCCAGTAGTATGGGGTTTGGGACAGGGGCACGCAGCCAGTACTTC. The chain uses TRBV19 and TRBJ2-5, with 10 nucleotides matching TRBD1. In germline, CDR1 is LNHDA, CDR2 SQIVND (reference sequence). The CDR3 runs 16 residues. The V segment lost 3 bases and the J segment 10 bases; nucleotides outside the gene matches: 14.

This clone has only a few counts. V and J are TRBV6-1 and TRBJ1-1; no clear D. Deletions cut 2 bases from V and 4 bases from J, with 14 bases between. CDR1 is MNHNS, CDR2 SASEGT, per germline. The CDR3 loop spans 15 amino acids. DNA of the CDR3: TGTGCCAGCAGTGAATCGGCGGGGTTGGGCACTGAAGCTTTCTTT. Translated: CASSESAGLGTEAFF.

This clone has more than one count but fewer than ten. The chain combines TRBV12-5 with TRBJ1-1; D is possibly TRBD1 (6 bases). The CDR3 totals 13 residues. Germline CDR1 LGHNT, CDR2 FRNRAP. DNA of the CDR3: TGTGCCAGCTTACTTAGAGGGACACAAGAAGCTTTCTTT. This gives the protein CASLLRGTQEAFF.

This chain uses TRBV14 with TRBJ1-1; D might be TRBD1 (5 bases). Germline assignment: CDR1 SGHDN and CDR2 FVKESK. V lost 5 bases and J 6 bases, leaving 28 bases between the germline ends. CDR3 length: 18 residues. CDR3 sequence (DNA): TGTGCCAGCAGCTCCAACACTTTCTCAGGGACCCGCCTCGCTGAAGCTTTCTTT. This sequence encodes CASSSNTFSGTRLAEAFF.

The chain uses TRBV11-3 and TRBJ1-1; D is perhaps TRBD1 (5 bases). From germline, CDR1 is SGHNT and CDR2 YENEEA. The CDR3 length is 15 residues. Trimming removed 5 bases at V and 6 bases at J, with 19 bases between. CDR3 DNA sequence: TGTGCCAGCAGCCAACAAGGGGCTAGGGACTCTGAAGCTTTCTTT. Translation: CASSQQGARDSEAFF.